This T cell receptor (beta chain) was recorded in a study of tumor and adjacent non-tumor tissue in lung cancer. The library came from three nested PCR rounds adapted from ARM-PCR protocols. TCRdb itself ran the multiplex PCR reads through MiXCR, one entry per CDR3 protein. The repertoire holds more than 75,000 distinct CDR3 sequences, with around 75% as singletons. V lost 6 bases and J 9 bases, leaving 19 bases between the germline ends. This CDR3 comprises 13 residues. CDR1 is DFQATT and CDR2 is SNEGSKA in the germline V gene (reference sequence). RNA was extracted from bulk tissue without any cell sorting.

Material: lung tumor tissue. This clonotype was sampled from a woman aged 45-65 years with non-small cell lung cancer. The chain has TRBV20-1 and TRBJ2-3; TRBD1 or TRBD2 may be the D gene (5 bases each). The CDR3 spells CSAPPGPGNTQYF. CDR3 DNA: TGCAGTGCACCCCCGGGACCGGGAAACACGCAGTATTTT.